This is a list of T cell receptor beta chains from one sample in a study of cytomegalovirus exposure and HLA in healthy donors. Data came from immunoSEQ multiplex PCR; TCRdb stores just in-frame clones and leaves some out. The sample shows roughly 99,000 clones, 82% of them seen only once. The sample consisted of PBMCs. These receptors originate from a man under 40 in good health and CMV-seropositive. CDR3s include the opening cysteine and the closing phenylalanine or tryptophan. The D gene is left open where the match is weak. A clone size is listed for some rows: how often the clone was seen (once, few, many), or a class if it is expanded.

CDR3: CASSLDPGPPYEQYF
DNA: TGTGCCAGCAGCTTAGATCCAGGGCCCCCTTACGAGCAGTACTTC
D: .
J: TRBJ2-7
V: TRBV11-2
size: few

CDR3: CASSPRGEVRCEKLFF
DNA: TGTGCCAGCAGCCCCCGGGGGGAAGTAAGGTGTGAAAAACTGTTTTTT
D: .
J: TRBJ1-4
V: TRBV14
size: .

CDR3: CASSEPGLKETQYF
DNA: TGTGCCAGCAGTGAACCGGGACTCAAAGAGACCCAGTACTTC
D: .
J: TRBJ2-5
V: TRBV25-1
size: .

CDR3: CAGSIRGNGLTF
DNA: TGTGCCGGTAGTATCCGAGGCAACGGCCTGACTTTC
D: .
J: TRBJ2-6
V: TRBV2
size: .

CDR3: CASTGQGRWEQYF
DNA: TGTGCCAGCACAGGGCAGGGTAGATGGGAGCAGTACTTC
D: .
J: TRBJ2-7
V: TRBV6-1
size: .

CDR3: CASSPRGQWMGF
DNA: TGTGCCAGCAGCCCACGGGGACAGTGGATGGGTTTT
D: TRBD1
J: TRBJ1-1
V: TRBV6-6
size: .

CDR3: CASSLLAVYGYTF
DNA: TGTGCCAGCAGCTTATTGGCCGTCTATGGCTACACCTTC
D: .
J: TRBJ1-2
V: TRBV7-9
size: few

CDR3: CASSNDRVEGLFF
DNA: TGTGCCAGTAGTAACGACAGGGTGGAGGGACTGTTTTTT
D: TRBD1
J: TRBJ1-4
V: TRBV19
size: .

CDR3: CASSPMRSNEKLFF
DNA: TGTGCCAGCTCACCGATGAGATCTAATGAAAAACTGTTTTTT
D: .
J: TRBJ1-4
V: TRBV18
size: .

CDR3: CATQGAGHATEAFF
DNA: TGTGCCACACAGGGGGCTGGGCACGCCACTGAAGCTTTCTTT
D: TRBD1
J: TRBJ1-1
V: TRBV6-5
size: .

CDR3: CASSTYKQLGYEQYF
DNA: TGTGCCAGCAGTACTTACAAGCAACTAGGCTACGAGCAGTACTTC
D: .
J: TRBJ2-7
V: TRBV11-2
size: .

CDR3: CASSVARGLGEQFF
DNA: TGTGCCAGCAGCGTAGCCAGGGGGCTCGGTGAGCAGTTCTTC
D: TRBD1
J: TRBJ2-1
V: TRBV2
size: few